Shown below are 18 T cell receptor beta chains from a single sample sequenced in a study of siplizumab effects on memory and regulatory T cells. Produced via immunoSEQ multiplex PCR; TCRdb's table is partial and in-frame only. The sample shows under 110,000 clones, around 90% of them seen only once. The sequencing input was non-Treg CD4+ T cells sorted from blood. The receptors derive from a human donor in good health.

V gene TRBV7-3 combines with J gene TRBJ2-5, with no clear D. The germline gives CDR1 SGHTA, CDR2 FQGTGA. CDR3 length: 13 amino acids. The germline V and J ends were trimmed by 1 base and 5 bases, with 8 bases remaining between them. This chain's CDR3 is CASSLKFGETQYF. Here the CDR3 DNA reads TGTGCCAGCAGCTTAAAATTTGGCGAGACCCAGTACTTC.

The gene calls are TRBV5-4 and TRBJ2-3; 7 bases match TRBD2. Germline V lookup: CDR1 SGHNT, CDR2 YYREEE (reference sequence). V shed 4 bases, J shed 4 bases, and the junction held 12 bases outside the gene matches. This CDR3 contains 16 residues. The CDR3 reads CASSPRGGSGSDTQYF. The CDR3 DNA sequence: TGTGCCAGCAGCCCCAGAGGTGGTAGCGGGTCAGATACGCAGTATTTT.

The V call is TRBV9, the J call TRBJ1-1; 7 bases match TRBD1. Germline V lookup: CDR1 SGDLS, CDR2 YYNGEE. After removal of 3 bases from V and 9 bases from J, the junction contained 8 bases not matched to a gene. The CDR3 sequence is 13 residues long. The CDR3 region has the DNA TGTGCCAGCAGCGCTACAGGGGAGGGGAAAGCTTTCTTT. It yields the protein CASSATGEGKAFF. The full variable domain, with the rest looked up from reference TRBV9 and TRBJ1-1, is DSGVTQTPKHLITATGQRVTLRCSPRSGDLSVYWYQQSLDQGLQFLIQYYNGEERAKGNILERFSAQQFPDLHSELNLSSLELGDSALYFCASSATGEGKAFFGQGTRLTVV.

V and J are TRBV28 and TRBJ2-5; 12 bases agree with TRBD2. The CDR3 runs 15 residues. Germline CDR1 and CDR2: MDHEN and SYDVKM. V shed 5 bases, J shed 4 bases, and the junction held 5 bases outside the gene matches. This CDR3 reads CASSKTSGRLETQYF. Here the CDR3 DNA reads TGTGCCAGCAGTAAGACTAGCGGGAGATTAGAGACCCAGTACTTC. The whole variable domain, remainder taken from reference TRBV28 and TRBJ2-5, is DVKVTQSSRYLVKRTGEKVFLECVQDMDHENMFWYRQDPGLGLRLIYFSYDVKMKEKGDIPEGYSVSREKKERFSLILESASTNQTSMYLCASSKTSGRLETQYFGPGTRLLVL.

This sequence joins TRBV6-1 and TRBJ2-1; 14 nucleotides match TRBD2. J gave up 4 bases and V 8 bases, and 7 bases lay outside the gene matches. The germline V gene has CDR1 MNHNS and CDR2 SASEGT. The CDR3 is 16 residues long. This CDR3 reads CASGGTSGRAYNEQFF. The CDR3 nucleotides read TGTGCCAGCGGTGGGACTAGCGGGAGAGCTTACAATGAGCAGTTCTTC.

This chain links TRBV30 with TRBJ1-2; 7 bases line up with TRBD1. This CDR3 has 15 amino acids. In germline, CDR1 is GTSNPN, CDR2 SVGIG (reference sequence). Losses at the gene ends were 3 bases for V and 4 bases for J; bases not matched to a gene: 11. The CDR3 bases are TGTGCCTGGAGAGGAACAGGGGATACCGGCTATGGCTACACCTTC. Its protein is CAWRGTGDTGYGYTF.

This clone has a single count. CDR3 sequence reads: CAWITGSYGYTF. As DNA, the CDR3 is TGTGCCTGGATTACGGGGTCTTATGGCTACACCTTC. The J gene is TRBJ1-2, the V gene TRBV30; D uncertain. This CDR3 is 12 amino acids long. Germline values: CDR1 GTSNPN, CDR2 SVGIG (reference sequence). V lost 4 bases and J lost 5, with 11 bases in between. Filled out from reference TRBV30 and TRBJ1-2, the complete variable domain reads SQTIHQWPATLVQPVGSPLSLECTVEGTSNPNLYWYRQAAGRGLQLLFYSVGIGQISSEVPQNLSASRPQDRQFILSSKKLLLSDSGFYLCAWITGSYGYTFGSGTRLTVV.

This chain uses TRBV10-3 with TRBJ2-7; D gene unclear. Germline V gives CDR1 ENHRY, CDR2 SYGVKD. The CDR3 spans 13 residues. Trimming shortened V by 2 bases and J by 3 bases, and 8 bases separated the two germline ends. CDR3 coding DNA: TGTGCCATCAGTGAGCAAAGAAACTACGAGCAGTACTTC. Translation: CAISEQRNYEQYF.

V and J are TRBV5-4 and TRBJ1-4; weak D call: TRBD1 (6 bases). The CDR3 runs 16 residues. V lost 4 bases to trimming and J lost 8 bases, with 21 bases between them. Germline V gene sequence: CDR1 SGHNT, CDR2 YYREEE (reference sequence). DNA of the CDR3: TGTGCCAGCAGCACGAGTCCGGGGGCACCGGGGGAAAAACTGTTTTTT. Translation gives CASSTSPGAPGEKLFF. The full variable domain, completed using reference TRBV5-4 and TRBJ1-4, is ETGVTQSPTHLIKTRGQQVTLRCSSQSGHNTVSWYQQALGQGPQFIFQYYREEENGRGNFPPRFSGLQFPNYSSELNVNALELDDSALYLCASSTSPGAPGEKLFFGSGTQLSVL.

The V and J genes are TRBV11-3 and TRBJ1-5; weak D call: TRBD1 (5 bases). This CDR3 is built from 14 residues. V shed 0 bases and J shed 7 bases, with 10 bases lying between them. Germline CDR1 SGHNT, CDR2 YENEEA. CDR3 sequence: CASSLEGKGQPQHF. CDR3 nucleotide sequence: TGTGCCAGCAGCTTAGAGGGGAAGGGGCAGCCCCAGCATTTT.

V usage is TRBV28 and J usage is TRBJ1-4, with D hard to call. V was cut by 2 bases and J by 12 bases, with 10 bases left in between. From germline, CDR1 is MDHEN and CDR2 SYDVKM. The CDR3 consists of 12 residues. For the CDR3, the DNA is TGTGCCAGCAGTTTACCCTCCGAGGAACTGTTTTTT. It translates to CASSLPSEELFF.

The CDR3 protein is CASSSPGSNQPQHF. The CDR3, as DNA: TGTGCCAGCAGTTCTCCAGGTAGCAATCAGCCCCAGCATTTT. The chain is built from TRBV27 and TRBJ1-5; D unclear. Germline loops: CDR1 MNHEY, CDR2 SMNVEV (reference sequence). This CDR3 is built from 14 residues. Trimming took 4 bases from V and 0 from J, leaving 7 bases between them.

The V gene is TRBV14, the J gene TRBJ2-3; 11 nucleotides agree with TRBD1. V was clipped by 1 base and J by 5 bases; unmatched bases: 5. Germline CDR1 and CDR2: SGHDN and FVKESK. The CDR3 extends over 16 amino acids. The CDR3, as DNA: TGTGCCAGCAGCCAAGTACGGACAGGGGGCATAGATACGCAGTATTTT. Its protein is CASSQVRTGGIDTQYF.

This clone has just a few counts. This rearrangement joins TRBV7-6 to TRBJ1-2; no clear D gene. CDR3 size: 15 residues. Germline values: CDR1 SGHVS, CDR2 FNYEAQ. V was shortened by 1 base and J by 0 bases, with 9 bases between the two germline ends. The CDR3 protein is CASSLGAISNYGYTF. The DNA for the CDR3 is TGTGCCAGCAGCTTAGGGGCCATCTCTAACTATGGCTACACCTTC.

With regard to this clone: Other nucleotide sequences in the sample specify the same CDR3. This chain joins TRBV12-5 and TRBJ1-5; D unclear. The CDR3 length is 15 residues. Germline V gives CDR1 LGHNT, CDR2 FRNRAP. With 1 base removed from V and 1 base from J, the gap between germline ends came to 8 bases. CDR3 DNA sequence: TGTGCTAGTGGTTTGGGGCAGACGAGCAATCAGCCCCAGCATTTT. This sequence encodes CASGLGQTSNQPQHF. The whole variable domain, filled in from reference TRBV12-5 and TRBJ1-5, reads DARVTQTPRHKVTEMGQEVTMRCQPILGHNTVFWYRQTMMQGLELLAYFRNRAPLDDSGMPKDRFSAEMPDATLATLKIQPSEPRDSAVYFCASGLGQTSNQPQHFGDGTRLSIL.

The chain couples TRBV5-4 to TRBJ2-2; D unclear. The CDR3 covers 13 residues. V lost 2 bases and J lost 2, with 4 bases in between. Looked up from germline, CDR1 is SGHNT and CDR2 is YYREEE (reference sequence). The CDR3 reads CASSFYNTGELFF. The CDR3 DNA is TGTGCCAGCAGCTTTTACAACACCGGGGAGCTGTTTTTT.

The chain recombines TRBV6-1 with TRBJ2-2; 7 bases match TRBD1. V dropped 7 bases and J dropped 3; count of bases not matched to a gene: 8. The CDR3 loop spans 15 amino acids. CDR1 is MNHNS, CDR2 SASEGT, per germline. Here the CDR3 DNA reads TGTGCCAGCAATGGAAGACAGGGATACACCGGGGAGCTGTTTTTT. Its protein product is CASNGRQGYTGELFF.

The rearrangement joins TRBV11-2 to TRBJ2-7, with TRBD2 matching over 11 bases. V dropped 5 bases and J dropped 0; count of bases not matched to a gene: 3. From germline, CDR1 is SGHAT and CDR2 FQNNGV. The length of the CDR3 is 15 residues. The CDR3 sequence is CASSKTSGSSYEQYF. In DNA form, the CDR3 reads TGTGCCAGCAGCAAAACTAGCGGGAGCTCCTACGAGCAGTACTTC.